This T cell receptor (beta chain) is from a study of shared clonotypes between healthy human individuals. General study results and limits: The represented genetic and exposure-history diversity was limited by the small number of donors.

TCRdb keeps only in-frame clones here, not all; method: immunoSEQ multiplex PCR. There are 450,000 to 600,000 clones in the sample; 75% to 85% occur only once, and over 10% lies in the top ten. There are 15 residues in the CDR3. V shed 2 bases and J 3 bases; nucleotides not matched to a gene: 6. Germline V gene sequence: CDR1 ENHRY, CDR2 SYGVKD. A remark on this clone: Antigen: not known.

The sample consisted of PBMCs. The J gene is TRBJ2-7, the V gene TRBV10-3; 8 bases line up with TRBD2. The sequence was obtained from a woman aged 40 to 50 in good health. Some clones in this sample may be carry-over from other donors' samples. The CDR3 DNA follows: TGTGCCATCAGTGAGGGAGCGGGAGACCGCTACGAGCAGTACTTC. It is translated as CAISEGAGDRYEQYF.